A single sample gave rise to the 6 T cell receptor beta chains below, sequenced in a study of cytomegalovirus exposure and HLA in healthy donors (dated by TCRdb to 2016 to 2017). Libraries were made using the immunoSEQ multiplex PCR assay. For the multiplex PCR, a mixture combining 60 forward primers for TCR Vbeta segments and 13 reverse primers for TCR Jbeta segments was used. TCRdb re-hosts the immuneACCESS table, in-frame sequences only. Its copies lack some clones; in the studies checked, an unresolved V gene accounts for under half of them, and the cause for the rest is not known. In this sample's table one finds about 77,000 clones. The ten largest account for approximately 14% of the sample. Sequencing was done on a sample of PBMCs. The receptor set was obtained from a man in his fifties or sixties in good health and CMV-seropositive.

The rearrangement uses TRBV5-4 and TRBJ1-1, with 7 bases fitting TRBD1. CDR1 is SGHNT and CDR2 is YYREEE in the germline V gene (reference sequence). Germline trimming cut 4 bases from V and 4 bases from J; bases unmatched to any gene: 13. The CDR3 runs to 16 residues. CDR3 nucleotide sequence: TGTGCCAGCAGCCCACAGGGGCCGCGGGGATCCACTGAAGCTTTCTTT. Its translation: CASSPQGPRGSTEAFF.

This chain connects TRBV5-4 to TRBJ1-1; no clear D gene. The V and J ends lost 1 base and 5 bases respectively, with 3 bases between them. Germline V gene sequence: CDR1 SGHNT, CDR2 YYREEE (reference sequence). This CDR3 comprises 11 residues. The CDR3 protein is CASSLRTEAFF. In nucleotides, the CDR3 is TGTGCCAGCAGCTTGCGGACTGAAGCTTTCTTT.

The V gene is TRBV6-1, the J gene TRBJ1-4; the match to TRBD1 covers 9 bases. Trimming at V came to 1 base and at J to 7 bases, leaving 4 bases not matched to a gene. Germline CDR1 and CDR2: MNHNS and SASEGT. The CDR3 consists of 15 residues. CDR3 DNA: TGTGCCAGCAGTGAAGAGGGACAGGGCGTTGAAAAACTGTTTTTT. This gives the protein CASSEEGQGVEKLFF.

DNA of the CDR3: TGTGCCAGCAGCTTAGCCCGAGACAATCAGCCCCAGCATTTT. The encoded protein is CASSLARDNQPQHF. The chain joins TRBV7-9 to TRBJ1-5; D gene uncertain. Trimming pared 0 bases from V and 3 bases from J, leaving 6 bases between. Germline V lookup: CDR1 SEHNR, CDR2 FQNEAQ (reference sequence). There are 14 residues in the CDR3. The entire variable domain, with the rest obtained from reference TRBV7-9 and TRBJ1-5, is as follows: DTGVSQNPRHKITKRGQNVTFRCDPISEHNRLYWYRQTLGQGPEFLTYFQNEAQLEKSRLLSDRFSAERPKGSFSTLEIQRTEQGDSAMYLCASSLARDNQPQHFGDGTRLSIL.

The genes are TRBV5-1 and TRBJ2-1, with 7 positions matching TRBD1. The CDR3 spans 16 residues. The germline CDR1 and CDR2 sequences are SGHRS and YFSETQ. The trim removed 3 bases at V and 1 base at J, leaving 7 bases unmatched. The CDR3 DNA reads TGCGCCAGCAGCTCGCCGGACAGGTCTTCCTACAATGAGCAGTTCTTC. Translated: CASSSPDRSSYNEQFF.

The chain employs TRBV25-1 and TRBJ2-5; 9 nucleotides match TRBD1. Germline CDR1 and CDR2: MGHDK and SYGVNS. The J segment lost 3 bases and the V segment lost 2 bases, leaving 7 bases of the junction unmatched. CDR3 length equals 16 residues. The chain's CDR3 is CASSENGQGSEETQYF. CDR3 coding DNA: TGTGCCAGCAGTGAAAATGGACAGGGGTCCGAAGAGACCCAGTACTTC.